This TCR beta chain emerged from a study of glioma-infiltrating T cells after dendritic cell vaccination. Study-wide background: At biweekly intervals, patients got three intradermal dendritic cell vaccine injections.

The primer mix had 60 V beta and 13 J beta primers. The method was immunoSEQ multiplex PCR; TCRdb's version includes in-frame clones alone and lacks a portion of them. The sample gives 70,000 to 90,000 clones, roughly four fifths of which show up once; around 6.5% is in the top ten. Time point described: after dendritic cell vaccination, including at tumor progression/relapse. Material: blood, obtained after dendritic cell vaccination. The receptor comes from a human donor with glioblastoma.

The CDR3, as DNA: TGTGCCAGCAGTGGACAGGGACATAACTATGGCTACACCTTC. As protein: CASSGQGHNYGYTF. The chain links TRBV6-6 to TRBJ1-2; 8 positions agree with TRBD1. Germline CDR1 and CDR2: MNHNY and SVGAGI (reference sequence). The CDR3 extends over 14 amino acids. The V gene end was trimmed by 5 bases and the J gene end by 1 base; junction bases not matched to a gene: 3.